The rows below give T cell receptor beta chains drawn from one sample of a study of shared clonotypes between healthy human individuals. Clones were read by immunoSEQ multiplex PCR, and TCRdb kept only the in-frame ones, dropping some. This repertoire shows about 980,000 clones, approximately 80% found once; its top ten account for approximately 1.5%. Sample: memory CD4+ T cells sorted from blood. These receptors came from a man between 18 and 35 years old in good health. Both conserved end residues are part of each CDR3. A D gene is named only where the DNA matches it firmly. Clone size is stated in some rows and not others, as once, few, many or a class when expanded.

abundance: .; j_gene: TRBJ1-6; v_gene: TRBV25-1; d_gene: .; CDR3aa: CATLPGHPNSPLHF
abundance: .; j_gene: TRBJ2-7; v_gene: TRBV7-6; d_gene: TRBD1; CDR3aa: CASSLDVPGQGKGYEQYF
abundance: .; j_gene: TRBJ1-6; v_gene: TRBV6-5; d_gene: .; CDR3aa: CASSYPSSPLHF
abundance: .; j_gene: TRBJ1-4; v_gene: TRBV2; d_gene: TRBD1; CDR3aa: CASRSDRGTNEKLFF
abundance: .; j_gene: TRBJ2-1; v_gene: TRBV6-5; d_gene: TRBD2; CDR3aa: CASSLLTSGYNEQFF
abundance: .; j_gene: TRBJ2-6; v_gene: TRBV4-1; d_gene: TRBD1; CDR3aa: CASSQYRGRGANVLTF
abundance: .; j_gene: TRBJ2-1; v_gene: TRBV2; d_gene: .; CDR3aa: CASSLFNEQFF
abundance: .; j_gene: TRBJ1-4; v_gene: TRBV6-5; d_gene: .; CDR3aa: CASSSGRFNEKLFF
abundance: once; j_gene: TRBJ2-5; v_gene: TRBV6-1; d_gene: .; CDR3aa: CASSETSLWARETQYF
abundance: .; j_gene: TRBJ1-1; v_gene: TRBV7-6; d_gene: .; CDR3aa: CASSLRPRTEAFF
abundance: .; j_gene: TRBJ1-3; v_gene: TRBV5-1; d_gene: .; CDR3aa: CASTPDSTGNTIYF
abundance: .; j_gene: TRBJ1-2; v_gene: TRBV29-1; d_gene: .; CDR3aa: CSVDEDSKIGYTF
abundance: many; j_gene: TRBJ2-3; v_gene: TRBV30; d_gene: TRBD1; CDR3aa: CAWRRQGNTDTQYF
abundance: .; j_gene: TRBJ1-4; v_gene: TRBV7-9; d_gene: .; CDR3aa: CASSLVREKLFF
abundance: .; j_gene: TRBJ1-2; v_gene: TRBV2; d_gene: TRBD1; CDR3aa: CASSEGRAGGNGYTF
abundance: .; j_gene: TRBJ1-6; v_gene: TRBV4-1; d_gene: .; CDR3aa: CASSQKTGIYNSPLHF
abundance: .; j_gene: TRBJ1-1; v_gene: TRBV25-1; d_gene: TRBD1; CDR3aa: CASRDRGFTEAFF
abundance: many; j_gene: TRBJ2-5; v_gene: TRBV5-4; d_gene: .; CDR3aa: CASSLAALGETQYF
abundance: .; j_gene: TRBJ2-7; v_gene: TRBV5-1; d_gene: .; CDR3aa: CASSEGIAGEQYF
abundance: .; j_gene: TRBJ2-7; v_gene: TRBV28; d_gene: .; CDR3aa: CASKTGGSYEQYF
abundance: .; j_gene: TRBJ2-1; v_gene: TRBV6-1; d_gene: TRBD2; CDR3aa: CASSEPGLVGDEQFF
abundance: .; j_gene: TRBJ2-5; v_gene: TRBV5-4; d_gene: .; CDR3aa: CASSKPQETQYF
abundance: .; j_gene: TRBJ1-1; v_gene: TRBV9; d_gene: .; CDR3aa: CASSVAPGPAPTEAFF
abundance: .; j_gene: TRBJ1-6; v_gene: TRBV5-1; d_gene: .; CDR3aa: CASSKGQFRNSPLHF
abundance: .; j_gene: TRBJ2-2; v_gene: TRBV11-2; d_gene: TRBD2; CDR3aa: CASSLAVGGPAGELFF
abundance: .; j_gene: TRBJ1-5; v_gene: TRBV2; d_gene: .; CDR3aa: CASIGQPPEPQHF
abundance: few; j_gene: TRBJ2-5; v_gene: TRBV9; d_gene: .; CDR3aa: CASSVFSRREGETQYF